These 24 T cell receptor beta chains came from one sample sequenced in a study of cytomegalovirus exposure and HLA in healthy donors. The study ran its PCR with 60 Vbeta and 13 Jbeta primers. Clones were read by immunoSEQ multiplex PCR, and TCRdb kept only the in-frame ones, dropping some. The sample includes about 300,000 clones, 86% of them seen just once. Material: PBMCs. These receptors originate from a man aged 35-49 years in good health and CMV-seropositive.

The V and J genes are TRBV6-6 and TRBJ2-7; D not certain. This CDR3 has 14 amino acids. Germline values: CDR1 MNHNY, CDR2 SVGAGI (reference sequence). The germline V and J ends were trimmed by 9 bases and 0 bases, with 15 bases remaining between them. This CDR3 is CASTRSSFSYEQYF. The DNA of the CDR3 is TGTGCCAGTACGCGGAGCTCCTTCTCCTACGAGCAGTACTTC.

This chain uses TRBV5-6 with TRBJ1-5, with unresolved D. Germline V gives CDR1 SGHDT, CDR2 YYEEEE. Trimming shortened V by 0 bases and J by 4 bases, and 11 bases separated the two germline ends. The CDR3 totals 15 residues. Here the CDR3 DNA reads TGTGCCAGCAGCTTGGGCGGGTCGTGGAATCAGCCCCAGCATTTT. Its protein product is CASSLGGSWNQPQHF.

The chain's CDR3 is CASLQRELGEETQYF. The CDR3 DNA reads as TGTGCCAGCCTACAGCGGGAGTTAGGGGAAGAGACCCAGTACTTC. The V gene is TRBV18, the J gene TRBJ2-5; the match to TRBD2 covers 8 bases. The CDR3 has 15 residues. In germline, CDR1 is KGHSH, CDR2 LQKENI. V lost 8 bases, J lost 3 bases, and 11 bases stayed unmatched.

V is TRBV27 and J is TRBJ2-4, with 7 bases lining up with TRBD2. The V and J ends lost 6 bases and 1 base, in that order; junction bases with no gene match: 6. This CDR3 region has 15 residues. CDR1 is MNHEY and CDR2 is SMNVEV in the germline V gene (reference sequence). CDR3 amino acids: CASSPAGRAKNIQYF. CDR3 nucleotides: TGTGCCAGCAGCCCAGCGGGAAGGGCCAAAAACATTCAGTACTTC.

The chain recombines TRBV21-1 with TRBJ2-1; the D call in the table, TRBD2, was not verified against the DNA. TRBV21-1 is classified as a pseudogene. CDR3 length: 18 amino acids. For the CDR3, the DNA is TGTGCCAGCAGCCCGAGGAGGAGCGGGGGGAGCTCCTACAATGAGCAGTTCTTC. Translated: CASSPRRSGGSSYNEQFF.

Regarding this clone: One end of the junction is discordant with germline, which a read error may explain. This chain joins TRBV7-9 and TRBJ2-7; TRBD1 matches at 9 bases. The CDR3 is 15 residues long. The V gene's germline CDR1 is SEHNR and CDR2 FQNEAQ (reference sequence). This CDR3 is CSSSSTGQGNYEQYF. CDR3 bases: TGTTCCAGCAGCTCTACGGGACAGGGAAACTACGAGCAGTACTTC.

V is TRBV18 and J is TRBJ2-5, with 7 bases that match TRBD2. J was trimmed by 5 bases and V by 2 bases; bases with no gene match: 8. Germline lookup yields CDR1 KGHSH and CDR2 LQKENI. The CDR3 sequence is 15 residues long. CDR3: CASSPEGGPSETQYF. In DNA, the CDR3 is TGTGCCAGCTCACCAGAGGGAGGGCCTTCTGAGACCCAGTACTTC.

This chain connects TRBV5-8 to TRBJ2-7; a weak D match, TRBD2 (7 bases). This CDR3 spans 13 amino acids. Germline V gene data show CDR1 as SGHTS and CDR2 as YDEGEE. V gave up 3 bases and J gave up 4 bases, with 11 bases separating them. The CDR3 bases are TGTGCCAGCAGCTGGGGGCGGGAGTACGAGCAGTACTTC. Its translation: CASSWGREYEQYF.

CDR3 bases: TGTGCCAGCAGTGGTCTACAGGGTCGGAACACCGGGGAGCTGTTTTTT. It encodes CASSGLQGRNTGELFF. The chain combines TRBV6-1 with TRBJ2-2, with D maybe TRBD1 (6 bases). The CDR3 covers 16 residues. Deletions cut 4 bases from V and 1 base from J, with 13 bases between. CDR1 is MNHNS, CDR2 SASEGT, per germline.

The V gene is TRBV6-5, the J gene TRBJ2-1, with a tentative D call TRBD2 (5 bases). This CDR3 region has 12 residues. Germline CDR1 is MNHEY and CDR2 is SVGAGI. Trimming took off 4 bases at V and 7 bases at J, with 8 bases between the two ends. The CDR3 sequence: CASSSPGNEQFF. The CDR3 coding sequence is TGTGCCAGCAGTTCCCCGGGGAATGAGCAGTTCTTC.

V gene TRBV5-8 combines with J gene TRBJ2-7; D perhaps matches TRBD2 (5 bases). Trimming shortened V by 2 bases and J by 4 bases, and 13 bases separated the two germline ends. The CDR3 loop spans 14 amino acids. Germline V lookup: CDR1 SGHTS, CDR2 YDEGEE. This CDR3 is CASSFYGSSYEQYF. CDR3 bases: TGTGCCAGCAGCTTTTATGGGAGCTCGTACGAGCAGTACTTC.

V is TRBV5-5 and J is TRBJ2-7, with 9 bases matching TRBD1. The germline CDR1 and CDR2 sequences are SGHKS and YYEKEE (reference sequence). The junction had 6 bases not matched to a gene; V was cut back by 3 bases and J by 2 bases. The CDR3 is 15 residues long. For the CDR3, the DNA is TGTGCCAGCAGCTGGAGTCGGACAGGGGCCTACGAGCAGTACTTC. This encodes CASSWSRTGAYEQYF.

The V and J genes are TRBV10-2 and TRBJ2-7; no definite D call. CDR3 size: 14 residues. Germline V gene sequence: CDR1 WSHSY, CDR2 SAAADI. Trimming shortened V by 5 bases and J by 6 bases, and 17 bases separated the two germline ends. The CDR3 is CASSNLVKLPEQYF. The CDR3 DNA follows: TGCGCCAGCAGTAACTTAGTAAAGCTCCCCGAGCAGTACTTC.

V usage is TRBV4-1 and J usage is TRBJ1-2; D is ambiguous. CDR3 length: 13 residues. V shed 4 bases and J shed 8 bases, with 14 bases lying between them. Germline-derived CDR1 and CDR2 are MGHRA and YSYEKL. The CDR3 coding sequence is TGCGCCAGCAGCCTTGGACCCGGGGAGGGCTACACCTTC. It yields the protein CASSLGPGEGYTF.

This chain joins TRBV11-2 and TRBJ1-4, with a possible D match to TRBD1 (5 bases). Germline loops: CDR1 SGHAT, CDR2 FQNNGV. V dropped 5 bases and J dropped 8 bases, with 18 bases sitting between them. The CDR3 has 15 residues. CDR3 sequence: CASSLRGTRSEKLFF. CDR3 bases: TGTGCCAGCAGCCTCCGGGGGACGAGGTCGGAAAAACTGTTTTTT.

The chain couples TRBV27 to TRBJ2-7; TRBD1 matches at 7 bases. This CDR3 comprises 14 residues. The trim removed 6 bases at V and 0 bases at J, leaving 5 bases unmatched. Germline V gene sequence: CDR1 MNHEY, CDR2 SMNVEV (reference sequence). The CDR3 loop reads CASRPDRDSYEQYF. CDR3 in DNA: TGTGCCAGCAGACCCGACAGGGACTCCTACGAGCAGTACTTC.

The CDR3 sequence: CASSRRLESSYNEQFF. The CDR3, as DNA: TGCGCCAGCAGCCGCCGACTCGAGAGCTCCTACAATGAGCAGTTCTTC. V is TRBV4-1 and J is TRBJ2-1; D remains unclear. From germline, CDR1 is MGHRA and CDR2 YSYEKL. The CDR3 is 16 amino acids. The ends were cut back, 4 bases at V and 0 bases at J, with 13 bases in the middle.

This clone was detected a few times. The chain has TRBV9 and TRBJ1-5, with TRBD1 as a possible D gene (6 bases). The ends were cut back, 0 bases at V and 7 bases at J, with 8 bases in the middle. There are 13 residues in the CDR3. The germline V gene has CDR1 SGDLS and CDR2 YYNGEE. CDR3 residues: CASSVGQGQPQHF. The CDR3 DNA reads TGTGCCAGCAGCGTAGGGCAGGGGCAGCCCCAGCATTTT.

The chain recombines TRBV4-2 with TRBJ2-3; 10 bases fit TRBD1. Germline V CDR1 and CDR2: LGHNA, YNFKEQ. This CDR3 contains 17 residues. V lost 4 bases and J lost 5; bases outside the gene matches: 12. CDR3 nucleotide sequence: TGTGCCAGCAGCCCCGAGGGACAGGGGCCCACGGGAGATACGCAGTATTTT. This translates into CASSPEGQGPTGDTQYF.

This chain uses TRBV4-1 with TRBJ2-7, with a weak D call TRBD1 (6 bases). CDR3 length: 15 residues. Germline V lookup: CDR1 MGHRA, CDR2 YSYEKL. V was shortened by 0 bases and J by 6 bases, with 15 bases between the two germline ends. CDR3 residues: CASSQDVQGQREQYF. CDR3 nucleotide sequence: TGCGCCAGCAGCCAAGATGTCCAGGGGCAGCGCGAGCAGTACTTC.

The rearrangement joins TRBV5-3 to TRBJ2-2, with D hard to call. TRBV5-3 is reported as an ORF; its role is uncertain. Trimming shortened V by 0 bases and J by 6 bases, and 9 bases separated the two germline ends. The length of the CDR3 is 14 residues. In DNA form, the CDR3 reads TGTGCCAGAAGCTTGGCTAGGAATGCCGGGGAGCTGTTTTTT. It specifies CARSLARNAGELFF.

This clone occurred once. For the CDR3, the DNA is TGTGCCAGCAGCTTGGCCCCGGGTCCAGGACTAGGAGACAATGAGCAGTTCTTC. Its protein is CASSLAPGPGLGDNEQFF. The chain couples TRBV5-4 to TRBJ2-1, with TRBD2 matching over 7 bases. The trim removed 0 bases at V and 5 bases at J, leaving 14 bases unmatched. Germline assignment: CDR1 SGHNT and CDR2 YYREEE (reference sequence). This CDR3 region has 18 residues.

The rearrangement links TRBV6-1 to TRBJ1-1; TRBD1 might be the D (6 bases). The V gene lost 6 bases and the J gene lost 6 bases, with 14 bases spanning the gap. CDR1 and CDR2 from the germline V gene are MNHNS and SASEGT. The CDR3 sequence is 13 residues long. As DNA, the CDR3 is TGTGCCAGCAGCGTACAGGGATGGGCTGAAGCTTTCTTT. Protein product: CASSVQGWAEAFF.

This chain connects TRBV28 to TRBJ2-2; 7 bases fit TRBD1. V lost 1 base and J lost 3; bases outside the gene matches: 2. Germline V CDR1 and CDR2: MDHEN, SYDVKM. The length of the CDR3 is 15 residues. CDR3 protein: CASSLYRGDTGELFF. The CDR3 DNA sequence: TGTGCCAGCAGTTTATACAGGGGTGACACCGGGGAGCTGTTTTTT.